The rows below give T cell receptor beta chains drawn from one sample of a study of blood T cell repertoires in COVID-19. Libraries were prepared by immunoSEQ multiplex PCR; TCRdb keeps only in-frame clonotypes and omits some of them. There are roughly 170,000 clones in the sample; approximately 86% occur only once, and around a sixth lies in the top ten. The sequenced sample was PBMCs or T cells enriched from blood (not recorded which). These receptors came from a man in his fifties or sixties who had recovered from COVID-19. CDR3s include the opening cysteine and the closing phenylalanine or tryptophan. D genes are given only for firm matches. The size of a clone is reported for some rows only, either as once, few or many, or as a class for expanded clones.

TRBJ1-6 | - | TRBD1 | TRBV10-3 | TGTGCCATCGGGGGGACAGGGTATTCACCCCTCCACTTT | CAIGGTGYSPLHF
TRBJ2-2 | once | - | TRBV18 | TGTGCCAGCTCACCCGGACAACCTCTAATTCGGGCCGGGGAGCTGTTTTTT | CASSPGQPLIRAGELFF
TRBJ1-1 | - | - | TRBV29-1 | TGCAGCGTTGCGGGGGGGGAGATGAACACTGAAGCTTTCTTT | CSVAGGEMNTEAFF
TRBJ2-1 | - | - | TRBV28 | TGTGCCAGCAGTTCTAGGTCGTGGTCACAGTTCTTC | CASSSRSWSQFF
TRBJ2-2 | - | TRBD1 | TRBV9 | TGTGCCAGCAGCCGGGCCGGGACAGCCTCGGGGACCGGGGAGCTGTTTTTT | CASSRAGTASGTGELFF
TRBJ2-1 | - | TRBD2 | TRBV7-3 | TGTGCCAGCAGCCCTCAAGCGGGAGGTAGTCCTGATGAGCAGTTCTTC | CASSPQAGGSPDEQFF
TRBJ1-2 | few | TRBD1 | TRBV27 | TGTGCCAGCAGTTTATTAACAGGGGACGGCGGCTACACCTTC | CASSLLTGDGGYTF
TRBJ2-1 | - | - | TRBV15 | TGTGCCACCAGCAGAGTCCGACAGGAGTACAATGAGCAGTTCTTC | CATSRVRQEYNEQFF
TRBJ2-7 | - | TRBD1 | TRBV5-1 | TGCGCCAGCAGCTTGCTACAGGGGGCCTACGAGCAGTACTTC | CASSLLQGAYEQYF
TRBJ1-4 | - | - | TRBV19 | TGTGCCAGTACCGGGTCGCGGGCCCGGTCGCGAGAAAAACTGTTTTTT | CASTGSRARSREKLFF
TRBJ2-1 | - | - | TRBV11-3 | TGTGCCAGCGCCCCTGGGCGCAGCAGCTCCTACAATGAGCAGTTCTTC | CASAPGRSSSYNEQFF
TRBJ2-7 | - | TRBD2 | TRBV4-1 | TGCGCCAGCAGCCAAGAGACCATCACTAGCGGAGCCTACGAGCAGTACTTC | CASSQETITSGAYEQYF
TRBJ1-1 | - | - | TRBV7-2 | TGTGCCAGCAGCCCGCTAAACTTCCGACAGGACACTGAAGCTTTCTTT | CASSPLNFRQDTEAFF
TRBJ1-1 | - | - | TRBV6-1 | TGTGCCAGCAGTGAAAGCAGGCCGAACACTGAAGCTTTCTTT | CASSESRPNTEAFF